The subject of this entry is one TCR beta chain. This CDR3 contains 14 residues. Germline V gene data show CDR1 as SGHAT and CDR2 as FQNNGV. The ends lost 7 bases at V and 7 bases at J; junction bases unmatched: 4. This entry belongs to a study of OX40 agonist ivuxolimab in advanced cancers. Study-wide context: Three partial responders included one hepatocellular carcinoma patient and two cutaneous melanoma patients.

Measured with immunoSEQ multiplex PCR; TCRdb has only the in-frame clones, and not every one. The profile shows fewer than 40,000 clones, roughly nine tenths of them singletons. The clonotype originates from an adult with an advanced solid tumor such as melanoma, head and neck, liver or kidney cancer. The material was CD4+ or CD8+ T cells sorted from blood, obtained in a trial of the OX40 agonist ivuxolimab. The chain is built from TRBV11-2 and TRBJ2-2, with 12 nucleotides matching TRBD1. The CDR3 nucleotides are TGTGCCAGCAAGGGACAGGGGGCGATCGGGGAGCTGTTTTTT. Protein: CASKGQGAIGELFF.